Listed below are T cell receptor beta chains from one sample, sequenced in a study of cytomegalovirus exposure and HLA in healthy donors. The assay was immunoSEQ multiplex PCR, and TCRdb's table has in-frame clones only and misses some. The sample yields approximately 300,000 clones, around 80% seen once. The sample taken for sequencing was PBMCs. The receptors come from a girl aged 2 to 10 in good health and CMV-seronegative. Each CDR3 is given without its conserved first and last residue. Each record gives: J gene, V gene, CDR3 protein.

TRBJ1-2,TRBV11-2,ASSLVGTGHYGYT
TRBJ2-7,TRBV5-8,ASSNARGRASYEQY
TRBJ1-2,TRBV4-2,ASSITGGEGYGYT
TRBJ2-5,TRBV4-1,ASSQGSVGLAKETQY
TRBJ1-1,TRBV5-1,ASSSNGGGRTEAF
TRBJ2-3,TRBV19,ASSIRLATDTQY
TRBJ2-1,TRBV7-3,ASSPNRDRPYNEQF
TRBJ1-5,TRBV30,AWSGLGQGNQPQH
TRBJ1-2,TRBV19,ASRRDRGGGYT
TRBJ2-2,TRBV2,ASSPRRGGAFMGGELF
TRBJ1-1,TRBV5-1,ASSSRDRGLAF
TRBJ1-1,TRBV28,ASSFSGRRAF
TRBJ2-3,TRBV7-3,ASSLTKEGAPTDTQY
TRBJ1-4,TRBV18,ASSPIPGGNEKLF
TRBJ1-1,TRBV19,ASSTQGSSTEAF
TRBJ2-1,TRBV9,ASSVGLVGNEQF
TRBJ2-7,TRBV28,ASSSPGQGSYEQY
TRBJ2-1,TRBV19,ASSIGGSANEQF
TRBJ1-2,TRBV27,ASSWTGRDGYT
TRBJ1-1,TRBV6-1,ASIYGKNTEAF
TRBJ2-1,TRBV9,ASSPWGTSGGSSYNEQF
TRBJ2-7,TRBV5-4,ASSAGQGLYEQY
TRBJ1-2,TRBV28,ASSRTANYGYT
TRBJ2-1,TRBV7-9,ASSWRLANEQF
TRBJ1-5,TRBV28,ASSFYRAGNQPQH
TRBJ2-6,TRBV5-1,ASSLVSTGGAPGANVLT
TRBJ2-5,TRBV28,ASSFRGRETQY
TRBJ1-4,TRBV28,ASSLEGAANEKLF
TRBJ2-7,TRBV9,ASSVGSSTAYEQY
TRBJ1-4,TRBV30,AWSAFDRGVVSNEKLF
TRBJ2-3,TRBV5-4,ASSPTLKTGLGSTDTQY
TRBJ2-3,TRBV11-2,ASSQGALATTDTQY
TRBJ1-1,TRBV28,ASSAGASRLNTEAF
TRBJ2-2,TRBV11-3,ASSRDRGYTGELF
TRBJ2-2,TRBV7-9,ASSRYRGTNTGELF
TRBJ2-5,TRBV18,ASSPGGQETQY
TRBJ2-1,TRBV9,ASSVEDWNNEQF
TRBJ2-1,TRBV6-1,ASSSRHSGDEQF
TRBJ1-2,TRBV29-1,SVEDVPGQGLDGYT
TRBJ2-3,TRBV28,ASSLGAPSGGLTDTQY
TRBJ2-7,TRBV2,ASRAVPDGYTGEQY
TRBJ1-1,TRBV7-9,ASSLAFAGKAF